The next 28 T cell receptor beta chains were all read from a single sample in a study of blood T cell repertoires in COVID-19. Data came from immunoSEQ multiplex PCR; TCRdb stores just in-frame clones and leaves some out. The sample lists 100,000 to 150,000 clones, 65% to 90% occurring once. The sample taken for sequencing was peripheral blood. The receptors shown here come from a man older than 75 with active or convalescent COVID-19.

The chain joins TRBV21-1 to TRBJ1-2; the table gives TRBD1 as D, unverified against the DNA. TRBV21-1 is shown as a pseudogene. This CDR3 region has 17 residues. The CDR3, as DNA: TGTGCCAGCAGCGGCCGGGACAGGGGGTGGAAGGGGGATGGCTACACCTTC. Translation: CASSGRDRGWKGDGYTF.

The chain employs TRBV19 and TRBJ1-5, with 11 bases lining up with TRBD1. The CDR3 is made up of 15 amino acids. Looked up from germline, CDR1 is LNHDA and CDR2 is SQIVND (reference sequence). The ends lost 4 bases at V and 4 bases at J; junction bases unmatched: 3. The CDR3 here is CASSTGTGGNQPQHF. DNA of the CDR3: TGTGCCAGTAGTACCGGGACAGGGGGTAATCAGCCCCAGCATTTT.

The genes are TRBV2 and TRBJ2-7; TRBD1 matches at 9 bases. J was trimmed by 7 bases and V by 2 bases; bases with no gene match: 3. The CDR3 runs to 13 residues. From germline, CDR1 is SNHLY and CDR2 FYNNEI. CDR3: CASSENRGQEQYF. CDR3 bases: TGTGCCAGCAGTGAAAACAGGGGGCAAGAGCAGTACTTC.

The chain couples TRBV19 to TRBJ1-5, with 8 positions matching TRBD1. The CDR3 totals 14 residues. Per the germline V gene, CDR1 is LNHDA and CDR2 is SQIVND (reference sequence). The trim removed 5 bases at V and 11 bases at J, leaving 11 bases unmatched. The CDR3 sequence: CASSGTGGIDSQHF. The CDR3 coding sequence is TGTGCCAGTAGTGGTACAGGGGGGATTGATTCCCAGCATTTT.

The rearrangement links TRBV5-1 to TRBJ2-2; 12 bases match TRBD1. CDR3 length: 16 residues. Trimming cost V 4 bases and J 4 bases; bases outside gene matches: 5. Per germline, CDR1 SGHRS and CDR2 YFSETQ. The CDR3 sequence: CASSPGTGGITGELFF. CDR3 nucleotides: TGCGCCAGCAGCCCAGGGACAGGGGGCATCACCGGGGAGCTGTTTTTT.

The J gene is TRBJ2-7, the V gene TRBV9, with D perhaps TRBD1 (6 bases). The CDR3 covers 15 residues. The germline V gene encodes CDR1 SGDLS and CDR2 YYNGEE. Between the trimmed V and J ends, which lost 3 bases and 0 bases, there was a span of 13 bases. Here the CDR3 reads CASSGARGGSYEQYF. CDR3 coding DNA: TGTGCCAGCAGCGGGGCCCGAGGGGGCTCCTACGAGCAGTACTTC.

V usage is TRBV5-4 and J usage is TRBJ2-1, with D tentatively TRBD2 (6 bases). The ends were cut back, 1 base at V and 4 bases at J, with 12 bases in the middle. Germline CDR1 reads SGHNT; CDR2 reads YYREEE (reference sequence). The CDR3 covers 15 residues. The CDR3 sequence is CASSLWEVGYNEQFF. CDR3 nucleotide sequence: TGTGCCAGCAGCTTGTGGGAGGTGGGGTACAATGAGCAGTTCTTC.

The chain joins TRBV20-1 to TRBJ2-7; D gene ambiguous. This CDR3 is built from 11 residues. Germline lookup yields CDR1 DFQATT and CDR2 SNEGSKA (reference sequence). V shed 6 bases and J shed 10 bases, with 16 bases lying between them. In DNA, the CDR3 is TGCAGTGCCCCCAATGGGCCTAAACAGTACTTC. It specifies CSAPNGPKQYF.

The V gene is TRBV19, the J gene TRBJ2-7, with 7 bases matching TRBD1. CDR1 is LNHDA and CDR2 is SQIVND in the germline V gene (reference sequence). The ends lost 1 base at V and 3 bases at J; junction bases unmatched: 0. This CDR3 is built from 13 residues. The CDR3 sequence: CASSIGDSYEQYF. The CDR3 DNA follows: TGTGCCAGTAGTATAGGGGACAGCTACGAGCAGTACTTC.

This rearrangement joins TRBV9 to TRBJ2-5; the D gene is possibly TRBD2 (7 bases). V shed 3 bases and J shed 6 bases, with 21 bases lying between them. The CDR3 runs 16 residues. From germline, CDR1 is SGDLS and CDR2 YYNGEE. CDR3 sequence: CASSAPPGGGGKTQYF. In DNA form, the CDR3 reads TGTGCCAGCAGCGCCCCTCCCGGAGGGGGAGGGAAGACCCAGTACTTC.

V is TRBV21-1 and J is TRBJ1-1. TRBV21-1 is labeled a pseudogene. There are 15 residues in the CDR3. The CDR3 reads CASKVGGGMNTEAFF. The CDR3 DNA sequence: TGTGCCAGCAAGGTGGGAGGGGGGATGAACACTGAAGCTTTCTTT.

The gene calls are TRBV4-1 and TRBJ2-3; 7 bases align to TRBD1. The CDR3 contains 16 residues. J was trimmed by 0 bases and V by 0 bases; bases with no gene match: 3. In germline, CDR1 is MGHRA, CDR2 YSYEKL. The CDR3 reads CASSQDRGLSTDTQYF. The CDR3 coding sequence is TGCGCCAGCAGCCAAGATAGGGGGCTTAGCACAGATACGCAGTATTTT.

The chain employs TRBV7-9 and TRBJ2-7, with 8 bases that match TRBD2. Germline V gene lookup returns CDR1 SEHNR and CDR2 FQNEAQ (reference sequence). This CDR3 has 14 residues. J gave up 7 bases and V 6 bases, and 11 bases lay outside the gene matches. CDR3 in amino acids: CASRSGRGPREQYF. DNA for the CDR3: TGTGCCAGCAGAAGCGGGAGAGGGCCGCGTGAGCAGTACTTC.

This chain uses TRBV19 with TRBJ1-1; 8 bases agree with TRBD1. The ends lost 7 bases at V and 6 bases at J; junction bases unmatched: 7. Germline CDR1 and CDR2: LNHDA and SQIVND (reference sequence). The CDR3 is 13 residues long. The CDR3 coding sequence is TGTGCCAGTATGGGGGACAGGAGGGCTGAAGCTTTCTTT. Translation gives CASMGDRRAEAFF.

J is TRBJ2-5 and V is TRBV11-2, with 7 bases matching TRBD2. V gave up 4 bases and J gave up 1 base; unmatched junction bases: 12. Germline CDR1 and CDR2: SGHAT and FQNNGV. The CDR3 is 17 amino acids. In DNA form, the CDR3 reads TGTGCCAGCAGCTCCCTTTGGGGGGGGAGGGCCCAAGAGACCCAGTACTTC. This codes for CASSSLWGGRAQETQYF.

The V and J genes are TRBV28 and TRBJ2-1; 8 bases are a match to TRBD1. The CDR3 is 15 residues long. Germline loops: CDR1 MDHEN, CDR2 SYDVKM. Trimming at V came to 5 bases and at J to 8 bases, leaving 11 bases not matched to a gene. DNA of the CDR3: TGTGCCAGCAGTCCGTCCGGGACAGGCCTCCATGAGCAGTTCTTC. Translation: CASSPSGTGLHEQFF.

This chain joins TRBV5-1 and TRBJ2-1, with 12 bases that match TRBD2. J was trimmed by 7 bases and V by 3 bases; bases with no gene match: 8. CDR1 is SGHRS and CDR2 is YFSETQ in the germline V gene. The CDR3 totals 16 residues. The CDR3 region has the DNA TGCGCCAGCAGCTGGATACTAGCGGGAGGTTGGAATGAGCAGTTCTTC. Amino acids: CASSWILAGGWNEQFF.

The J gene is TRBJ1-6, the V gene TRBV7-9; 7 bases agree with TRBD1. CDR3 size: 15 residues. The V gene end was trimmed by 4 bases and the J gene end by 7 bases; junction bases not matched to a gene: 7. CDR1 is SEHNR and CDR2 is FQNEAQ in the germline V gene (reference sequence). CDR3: CASSSEQGLNSPLHF. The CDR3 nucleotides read TGTGCCAGCAGCTCAGAACAGGGGCTCAATTCACCCCTCCACTTT.

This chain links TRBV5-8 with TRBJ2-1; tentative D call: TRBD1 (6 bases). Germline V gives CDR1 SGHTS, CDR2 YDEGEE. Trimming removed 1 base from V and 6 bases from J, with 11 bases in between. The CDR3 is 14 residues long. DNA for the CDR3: TGTGCCAGCAGCTTGACAGGGATGGCCAATGAGCAGTTCTTC. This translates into CASSLTGMANEQFF.

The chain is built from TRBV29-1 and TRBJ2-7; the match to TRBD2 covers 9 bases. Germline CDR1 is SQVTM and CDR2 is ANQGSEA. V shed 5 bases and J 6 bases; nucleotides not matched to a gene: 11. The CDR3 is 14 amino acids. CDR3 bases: TGCAGCGTTACGGAGGTTAGCGGGAGCCCCGAGCAGTACTTC. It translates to CSVTEVSGSPEQYF.

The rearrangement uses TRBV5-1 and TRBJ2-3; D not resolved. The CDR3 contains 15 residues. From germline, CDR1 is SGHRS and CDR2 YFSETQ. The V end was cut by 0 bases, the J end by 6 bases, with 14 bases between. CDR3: CASSLGLVESDTQYF. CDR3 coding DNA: TGCGCCAGCAGCTTGGGGCTAGTAGAATCTGATACGCAGTATTTT. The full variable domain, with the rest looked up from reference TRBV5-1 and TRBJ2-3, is KAGVTQTPRYLIKTRGQQVTLSCSPISGHRSVSWYQQTPGQGLQFLFEYFSETQRNKGNFPGRFSGRQFSNSRSEMNVSTLELGDSALYLCASSLGLVESDTQYFGPGTRLTVL.

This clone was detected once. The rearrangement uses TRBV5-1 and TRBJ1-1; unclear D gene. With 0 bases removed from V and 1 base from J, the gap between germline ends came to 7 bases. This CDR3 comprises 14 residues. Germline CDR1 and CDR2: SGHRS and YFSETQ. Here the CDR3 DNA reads TGCGCCAGCAGCTTGGTTACAGAGAACACTGAAGCTTTCTTT. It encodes CASSLVTENTEAFF.

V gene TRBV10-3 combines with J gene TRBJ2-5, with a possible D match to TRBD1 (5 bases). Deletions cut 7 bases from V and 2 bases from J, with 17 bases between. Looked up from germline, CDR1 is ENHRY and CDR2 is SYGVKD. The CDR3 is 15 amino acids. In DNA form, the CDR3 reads TGTGCCATCAAGGGAAGGGGAAGGGGACAAGAGACCCAGTACTTC. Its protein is CAIKGRGRGQETQYF.

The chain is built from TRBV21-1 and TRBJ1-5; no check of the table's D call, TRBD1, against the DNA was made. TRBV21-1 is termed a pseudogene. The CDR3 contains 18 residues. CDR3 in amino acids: CASGSGTGTGRQNQPQHF. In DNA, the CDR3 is TGTGCCAGCGGGTCCGGGACAGGGACCGGTCGGCAGAATCAGCCCCAGCATTTT.

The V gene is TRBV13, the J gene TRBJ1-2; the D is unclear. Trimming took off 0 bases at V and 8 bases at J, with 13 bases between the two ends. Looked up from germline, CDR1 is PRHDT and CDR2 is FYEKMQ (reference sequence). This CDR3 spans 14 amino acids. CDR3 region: CASSLGSPSGGYTF. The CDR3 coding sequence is TGTGCCAGCAGCTTAGGCTCCCCATCGGGGGGCTACACCTTC.

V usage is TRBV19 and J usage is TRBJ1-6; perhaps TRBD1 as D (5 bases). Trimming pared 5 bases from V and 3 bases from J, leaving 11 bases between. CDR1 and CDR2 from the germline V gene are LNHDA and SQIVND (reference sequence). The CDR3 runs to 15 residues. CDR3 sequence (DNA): TGTGCCAGTAGTTCTCAGGGATACTATAATTCACCCCTCCACTTT. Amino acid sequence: CASSSQGYYNSPLHF. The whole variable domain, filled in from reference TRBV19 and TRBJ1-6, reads DGGITQSPKYLFRKEGQNVTLSCEQNLNHDAMYWYRQDPGQGLRLIYYSQIVNDFQKGDIAEGYSVSREKKESFPLTVTSAQKNPTAFYLCASSSQGYYNSPLHFGNGTRLTVT.

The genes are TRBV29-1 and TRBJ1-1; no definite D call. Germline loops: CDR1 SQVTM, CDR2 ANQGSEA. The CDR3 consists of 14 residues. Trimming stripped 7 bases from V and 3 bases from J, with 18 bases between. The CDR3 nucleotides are TGCAGCGCTATGTCCGGCAGGTCGTACACTGAAGCTTTCTTT. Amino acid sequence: CSAMSGRSYTEAFF.

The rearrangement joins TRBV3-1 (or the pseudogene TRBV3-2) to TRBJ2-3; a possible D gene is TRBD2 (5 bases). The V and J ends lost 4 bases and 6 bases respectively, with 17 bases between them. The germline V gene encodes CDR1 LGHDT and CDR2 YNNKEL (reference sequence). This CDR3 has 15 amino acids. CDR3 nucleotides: TGTGCCAGCAGCCGTGGGAGCATTTTAGGGGATACGCAGTATTTT. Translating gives CASSRGSILGDTQYF.